This TCR beta chain was documented in a study of T cell repertoires in cytomegalovirus infection. Study-wide context: CMV epitopes that were recently identified and HLA-C-restricted were used alongside well-studied HLA-B-restricted ones. TCR beta signatures that were public indicated CMV infection and matching HLA type.

Using its own MiXCR run on the reads, TCRdb lists one record per CDR3 protein. The repertoire consists of a few hundred thousand distinct CDR3 sequences, with roughly a fifth occurring once and the leading ten covering about 21%. Between the trimmed V and J ends, which lost 4 bases and 0 bases, there was a span of 10 bases. The CDR3 consists of 14 residues. Germline lookup yields CDR1 MNHEY and CDR2 SVGAGI. The study's findings and limits: Pooled public TCR beta family frequency picked out CMV carriers with the relevant HLA.

As to this clonotype: The antigen is not known.

The sequence was collected from a human donor in good health (CMV status not recorded). Some clones in this sample may be carry-over from other donors' samples. The chain is built from TRBV6-5 and TRBJ2-7; TRBD1 is a possible D gene (5 bases). The input for sequencing was cultured PBMCs, taken from culture after CMV antigen stimulation. Here the CDR3 DNA reads TGTGCCAGCAGTTCCGACGACAGCTCCTACGAGCAGTACTTC. It specifies CASSSDDSSYEQYF.